The 8 T cell receptor beta chains below come from one sample, sequenced in a study of Graves' ophthalmopathy and Graves' hyperthyroidism. Using RNA transcripts, the TCR beta CDR3 regions were amplified. First-round RT-PCR employed HTBI primers, with a second-round multiplex PCR after it. TCRdb re-called the multiplex PCR reads with MiXCR, one entry per CDR3 protein. The sample lists some 1.1 million distinct CDR3 sequences, about 36% occurring once. The sequenced sample consisted of peripheral blood or thyroid tissue (not recorded which). These receptors came from an adult man with Graves' hyperthyroidism.

This clonotype was found many times. The chain is built from TRBV7-2 and TRBJ1-5, with D uncertain. The CDR3 length is 13 residues. Trimming took off 0 bases at V and 5 bases at J, with 5 bases between the two ends. Germline lookup yields CDR1 SGHTA and CDR2 FQGNSA. DNA for the CDR3: TGTGCCAGCAGCTTAGCTGGACATCAGCCCCAGCATTTT. It yields the protein CASSLAGHQPQHF.

With regard to this clonotype: This sequence may be a read error, since a much larger clone differs from it by one base. This CDR3 fails to terminate in the conserved phenylalanine or tryptophan, so it likely reflects a read error. The chain has TRBV7-9 and TRBJ1-1; 7 positions agree with TRBD1. This CDR3 spans 13 amino acids. V was pared by 1 base and J by 11 bases, with 7 bases of the junction left unmatched. Germline loops: CDR1 SEHNR, CDR2 FQNEAQ (reference sequence). The CDR3 DNA reads TGTGCCAGCAGCTTAGATGGAGGGGGCTGGGCTTTCCTT. This sequence encodes CASSLDGGGWAFL.

The chain has TRBV7-8 and TRBJ2-7; 11 bases align to TRBD2. J gave up 0 bases and V 4 bases, and 14 bases lay outside the gene matches. The CDR3 is 19 residues long. Germline CDR1 SGHVS, CDR2 FQNEAQ. CDR3 DNA: TGTGCCAGCAGCTCATACCCCAGCCGACTAGCGGGAAACTCCTACGAGCAGTACTTC. Protein product: CASSSYPSRLAGNSYEQYF.

This clonotype has at least ten counts. The rearrangement joins TRBV6-5 to TRBJ1-6; D is unresolved. Germline CDR1 and CDR2: MNHEY and SVGAGI. V was cut by 2 bases and J by 10 bases, with 12 bases left in between. This CDR3 is 14 amino acids long. This CDR3 reads CASSYLGYESPLHF. The CDR3 bases are TGTGCCAGCAGTTACCTGGGGTATGAGTCACCCCTCCACTTT.

The genes are TRBV20-1 and TRBJ2-3, with 15 bases lining up with TRBD2. Germline V gene lookup returns CDR1 DFQATT and CDR2 SNEGSKA (reference sequence). The CDR3 has 14 residues. J gave up 8 bases and V 6 bases, and 6 bases lay outside the gene matches. CDR3 nucleotides: TGCAGTGCCTGGACTAGCGGGGGGGGAGGTACGCAGTATTTT. Translation: CSAWTSGGGGTQYF.

This clonotype was detected many times. This chain joins TRBV6-5 and TRBJ1-2; D gene unclear. Trimming removed 6 bases from V and 4 bases from J, with 12 bases in between. The CDR3 length is 13 residues. Germline V gene data show CDR1 as MNHEY and CDR2 as SVGAGI. The CDR3, as DNA: TGTGCCAGCAGAATGTCGGGAGTCTATGGCTACACCTTC. This sequence encodes CASRMSGVYGYTF.

A note on this clonotype: A read error may be the cause here, since a much bigger clone is one base away. Because the CDR3 is missing its conserved closing phenylalanine or tryptophan, this is likely a read error. The V gene is TRBV12-3 or TRBV12-4, the J gene TRBJ1-2, with 7 bases matching TRBD1. This CDR3 contains 14 residues. CDR3 protein: CATSDPDRFHGYTL. The CDR3 nucleotides are TGTGCCACCAGTGACCCGGACAGGTTCCATGGCTACACCCTC.

The chain is built from TRBV2 and TRBJ2-7; D uncertain. Trimming left V 6 bases short and J 6 bases short, with 9 bases between. The CDR3 is 11 amino acids. Germline CDR1 reads SNHLY; CDR2 reads FYNNEI. In nucleotides, the CDR3 is TGTGCCAGCAGCCCCTTTGGCGAGCAGTACTTC. Translation gives CASSPFGEQYF.